This T cell receptor (beta chain) stems from a study of blood T cell repertoires in COVID-19. Some clones are missing from TCRdb's copy, which holds only in-frame ones; the method was immunoSEQ multiplex PCR. Among about 100,000 clones listed, more than 85% were seen once. Germline V CDR1 and CDR2: MNHEY, SVGAGI. This CDR3 spans 13 amino acids. V was trimmed by 2 bases and J by 3 bases, leaving 6 bases between them. The receptor was derived from a young man in a cohort sampled during active COVID-19. The sequencing sample was made of peripheral blood. The chain joins TRBV6-5 to TRBJ2-3; D not resolved. The CDR3 protein is CASSYEATDTQYF. CDR3 sequence (DNA): TGTGCCAGCAGTTACGAAGCTACAGATACGCAGTATTTT.